The 4 T cell receptor beta chains given below trace back to one sample, sequenced in a study of blood T cell repertoires in COVID-19 (TCRdb year 2020). The method was the immunoSEQ multiplex PCR assay. This is the immuneACCESS table as TCRdb keeps it, with only in-frame sequences that have V and J called. A part of the clones is gone; compared with another copy, unresolved V genes explain less than half, and the rest is unexplained. The sample table shows tens of thousands of clones, and 70% to 80% are seen once. Clones ranked in the top ten supply 7.5% to 10% of the sample. Specimen: peripheral blood. Receptors were obtained from a man in his 70s with active or convalescent COVID-19.

V usage is TRBV7-3 and J usage is TRBJ2-2, with 14 nucleotides matching TRBD2. Germline V CDR1 and CDR2: SGHTA, FQGTGA. V trimming: 3 bases; J trimming: 9 bases; junction bases outside the gene matches: 6. The CDR3 is made up of 16 amino acids. The CDR3 DNA reads TGTGCCAGCAGCTTGGGCGGACTAGCGGGGGGACGGGAGCTGTTTTTT. Translating gives CASSLGGLAGGRELFF.

The chain employs TRBV7-9 and TRBJ1-4; perhaps TRBD1 as D (5 bases). Trimming stripped 5 bases from V and 8 bases from J, with 9 bases between. The length of the CDR3 is 12 residues. Germline V gene lookup returns CDR1 SEHNR and CDR2 FQNEAQ (reference sequence). CDR3 in amino acids: CASSKGPEKLFF. In nucleotides, the CDR3 is TGTGCCAGCAGCAAGGGGCCAGAAAAACTGTTTTTT.

A few counts support this clone. The genes are TRBV5-1 and TRBJ2-5; maybe TRBD2 (6 bases). V shed 1 base and J shed 5 bases, with 15 bases lying between them. The CDR3 spans 15 residues. In germline, CDR1 is SGHRS, CDR2 YFSETQ. CDR3 in amino acids: CASSLSPGGSETQYF. Here the CDR3 DNA reads TGCGCCAGCAGCTTGTCCCCCGGGGGTTCGGAGACCCAGTACTTC.

The chain couples TRBV6-6 to TRBJ2-7, with 16 bases that match TRBD2. The germline CDR1 and CDR2 sequences are MNHNY and SVGAGI (reference sequence). V shed 8 bases and J 7 bases; nucleotides not matched to a gene: 5. This CDR3 is 14 amino acids long. CDR3 region: CASDRGLAGGEQYF. The CDR3 region has the DNA TGTGCCAGCGATAGGGGACTAGCGGGGGGGGAGCAGTACTTC.